Below, 6 T cell receptor beta chains from the same sample are listed, as sequenced in a study of shared clonotypes between healthy human individuals. Using immunoSEQ multiplex PCR, the repertoire was profiled, and TCRdb retains in-frame clones only, with some absent. Among about 380,000 clones listed, around 96% were seen once. Sequencing used memory CD8+ T cells sorted from blood. Described subset: CD45RO+ cells pooled with CCR7-negative TemRA cells. These receptor sequences come from a man aged 25 to 40 in good health.

DNA for the CDR3: TGCGCCAGCAGGGACGGCGTAGGGCCCCAGCATTTT. Translated, it gives CASRDGVGPQHF. The rearrangement links TRBV10-2 to TRBJ1-5; D remains ambiguous. Germline CDR1 and CDR2: WSHSY and SAAADI. The V end lost 6 bases, the J end lost 9 bases, and 12 bases lay between the germline ends. CDR3 size: 12 residues.

The chain employs TRBV11-3 and TRBJ2-3, with D maybe TRBD2 (5 bases). Germline CDR1 SGHNT, CDR2 YENEEA. V was clipped by 3 bases and J by 6 bases, with 10 bases between them. CDR3 length: 13 residues. The CDR3 region is CASSLGGRDTQYF. The DNA of the CDR3 is TGTGCCAGCAGCTTGGGCGGGCGGGATACGCAGTATTTT. Using reference TRBV11-3 and TRBJ2-3 for the parts outside the CDR3, the full variable domain is EAGVVQSPRYKIIEKKQPVAFWCNPISGHNTLYWYLQNLGQGPELLIRYENEEAVDDSQLPKDRFSAERLKGVDSTLKIQPAELGDSAVYLCASSLGGRDTQYFGPGTRLTVL.

The V gene is TRBV30, the J gene TRBJ1-4; 7 positions agree with TRBD1. The CDR3 has 13 amino acids. Trimming cost V 5 bases and J 4 bases; bases outside gene matches: 4. From germline, CDR1 is GTSNPN and CDR2 SVGIG (reference sequence). Here the CDR3 reads CAWETGNNEKLFF. The CDR3 DNA reads as TGTGCCTGGGAGACAGGGAATAATGAAAAACTGTTTTTT.

Only one count was recorded for this clone. As DNA, the CDR3 is TGTGCCAGCAGCACGGACAACTACAATGAGCAGTTCTTC. It is translated as CASSTDNYNEQFF. This chain connects TRBV5-4 to TRBJ2-1; weak D call: TRBD1 (5 bases). The CDR3 loop spans 13 amino acids. The germline CDR1 and CDR2 sequences are SGHNT and YYREEE (reference sequence). V was cut by 4 bases and J by 3 bases, with 8 bases left in between.

In DNA form, the CDR3 reads TGTGCCAGCACCACAGGTCTTACGCGCAATGAGCAGTTCTTC. It is translated as CASTTGLTRNEQFF. The chain links TRBV7-8 to TRBJ2-1; perhaps TRBD1 as D (5 bases). CDR3 length: 14 residues. The germline V and J ends were trimmed by 7 bases and 6 bases, with 16 bases remaining between them. Looked up from germline, CDR1 is SGHVS and CDR2 is FQNEAQ.

V gene TRBV18 combines with J gene TRBJ2-7; the D is unclear. CDR1 and CDR2 (germline): KGHSH, LQKENI. Trimming took 6 bases from V and 2 from J, leaving 8 bases between them. CDR3 length equals 12 residues. DNA for the CDR3: TGTGCCAGCTCGTCAGGCCCCTACGAGCAGTACTTC. It specifies CASSSGPYEQYF.